This T cell receptor (beta chain) was obtained from a study of T-cell reconstitution after alpha-beta-depleted transplantation in children. Findings and caveats of the study: The high TCRbeta diversity at day 60 in some patients came from surviving recipient T cells and thymic progenitors. When one year had passed after transplant, most T-cell counts and diversity came from newly produced T cells. Reportedly, roughly two months post-transplant, alpha-beta T cells arose from several hundred expanded graft clones.

Construction of the TCRbeta library involved unique molecular identifiers. TCRdb reprocessed the PCR reads with MiXCR, giving one entry per CDR3 protein. The sample has 150,000 to 200,000 distinct CDR3 sequences; roughly 6% are singletons. The V gene end was trimmed by 1 base and the J gene end by 1 base; junction bases not matched to a gene: 11. Germline CDR1 is MGHRA and CDR2 is YSYEKL. This CDR3 region has 19 residues. This clonotype was counted many times. Its antigen is undetermined. Sequenced here: PBMCs, sampled before TCRalphabeta/CD19-depleted stem cell transplant. The receptor was derived from a girl less than two years old with combined immunodeficiency, due to receive a stem cell transplant. The chain is built from TRBV4-1 and TRBJ2-1, with TRBD2 identical over 9 bases. CDR3 amino acids: CASSQGRLGLAGSYNEQFF. In DNA form, the CDR3 reads TGCGCCAGCAGCCAAGGACGCTTGGGGCTAGCGGGGTCCTACAATGAGCAGTTCTTC.